These T cell receptor beta chains were read from a single sample in a study of regulatory T cells in long-lasting Graves disease. Each CDR3 protein is one row after TCRdb ran MiXCR on the multiplex PCR reads. This table has about 470,000 distinct CDR3 sequences, about a fifth appearing once. This sample comprised peripheral blood mononuclear cells (PBMCs), obtained when the disease was refractory, from a patient treated with antithyroid drugs. All receptors derive from a female donor with Graves disease. CDR3s include the opening cysteine and the closing phenylalanine or tryptophan. D genes are given only for firm matches. Size is omitted from some rows. Given values are once, few, many or a class for expanded clones.

d_call: .; j_call: TRBJ1-6; v_call: TRBV16; clone_size: many; cdr3_aa: CASSQSKGFSPLHF; cdr3_nt: TGTGCCAGCAGCCAATCGAAGGGGTTTTCACCCCTCCACTTT
d_call: .; j_call: TRBJ2-1; v_call: TRBV10-1; clone_size: few; cdr3_aa: CASSESDSYNEQFF; cdr3_nt: TGCGCCAGCAGTGAGTCTGACAGCTACAATGAGCAGTTCTTC
d_call: .; j_call: TRBJ2-3; v_call: TRBV25-1; clone_size: .; cdr3_aa: CASSGMRERGLSTDTQYF; cdr3_nt: TGTGCCAGCAGTGGGATGCGAGAAAGGGGGTTAAGCACAGATACGCAGTATTTT
d_call: .; j_call: TRBJ2-7; v_call: TRBV27; clone_size: many; cdr3_aa: CASSRRQDSYEQYF; cdr3_nt: TGTGCCAGCAGCCGACGTCAGGACTCCTACGAGCAGTACTTC
d_call: .; j_call: TRBJ2-1; v_call: TRBV6-1; clone_size: few; cdr3_aa: CASGGLLNEQFF; cdr3_nt: TGTGCCAGCGGGGGACTCTTAAATGAGCAGTTCTTC
d_call: .; j_call: TRBJ2-6; v_call: TRBV4-1; clone_size: .; cdr3_aa: CASSQRPIGANVLTF; cdr3_nt: TGCGCCAGCAGCCAACGACCCATCGGGGCCAACGTCCTGACTTTC
d_call: TRBD1; j_call: TRBJ2-2; v_call: TRBV28; clone_size: few; cdr3_aa: CASSGGQVGTGELFF; cdr3_nt: TGTGCCAGCAGTGGGGGACAGGTTGGCACCGGGGAGCTGTTTTTT
d_call: .; j_call: TRBJ1-1; v_call: TRBV12-3/TRBV12-4; clone_size: few; cdr3_aa: CASSPLSTENTEASF; cdr3_nt: TGTGCCAGCAGTCCTCTTTCGACAGAGAACACTGAAGCTTCCTTT
d_call: TRBD1; j_call: TRBJ2-7; v_call: TRBV20-1; clone_size: few; cdr3_aa: CSALGQGNSYEQYF; cdr3_nt: TGCAGTGCTTTGGGACAGGGTAATTCCTACGAGCAGTACTTC
d_call: .; j_call: TRBJ2-4; v_call: TRBV28; clone_size: many; cdr3_aa: CATSTIGQLNAKNIQYF; cdr3_nt: TGTGCCACCAGTACAATCGGACAGCTAAACGCCAAAAACATTCAGTACTTC
d_call: TRBD1; j_call: TRBJ1-2; v_call: TRBV12-3/TRBV12-4; clone_size: many; cdr3_aa: CASSLAPQGAGGYTF; cdr3_nt: TGTGCCAGCAGTTTAGCGCCGCAGGGGGCTGGTGGCTACACCTTC
d_call: .; j_call: TRBJ2-3; v_call: TRBV7-8; clone_size: .; cdr3_aa: CASSLARPLGEDTQYF; cdr3_nt: TGTGCCAGCAGCTTAGCTCGGCCCCTCGGGGAAGATACGCAGTATTTT
d_call: .; j_call: TRBJ2-4; v_call: TRBV27; clone_size: .; cdr3_aa: CASSTTRTAKNVQYF; cdr3_nt: TGTGCCAGCAGTACCACCCGGACAGCCAAAAACGTTCAGTACTTC
d_call: .; j_call: TRBJ2-2; v_call: TRBV28; clone_size: many; cdr3_aa: CASSLHSPILGLPNTGELFF; cdr3_nt: TGTGCCAGCAGTTTACACAGCCCAATTCTAGGTCTCCCGAACACCGGGGAGCTGTTTTTT
d_call: .; j_call: TRBJ2-7; v_call: TRBV12-3/TRBV12-4; clone_size: many; cdr3_aa: CASSLSQGHEQYF; cdr3_nt: TGTGCCAGCAGTTTAAGTCAGGGTCACGAGCAGTACTTC